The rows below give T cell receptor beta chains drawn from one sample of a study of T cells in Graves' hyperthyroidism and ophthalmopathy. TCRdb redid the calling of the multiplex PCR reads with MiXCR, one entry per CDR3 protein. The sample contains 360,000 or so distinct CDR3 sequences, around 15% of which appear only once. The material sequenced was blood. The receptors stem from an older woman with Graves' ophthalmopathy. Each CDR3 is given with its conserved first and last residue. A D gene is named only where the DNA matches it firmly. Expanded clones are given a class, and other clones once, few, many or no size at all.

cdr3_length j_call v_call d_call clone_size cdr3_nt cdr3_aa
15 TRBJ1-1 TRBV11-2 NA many TGTGCCAGCGGCACCGGGACAAGGTGGACCACTGAAGCTTTCTTT CASGTGTRWTTEAFF
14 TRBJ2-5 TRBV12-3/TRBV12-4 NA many TGTGCCAGCAGATTAAACCTAGGTCTGGAGACCCAGTACTTC CASRLNLGLETQYF
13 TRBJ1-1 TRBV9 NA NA TGTGCCAGCAGCGGCCAGAGGAACACTGAAGCTTTCTTT CASSGQRNTEAFF
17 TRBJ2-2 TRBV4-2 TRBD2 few TGTGCCAGCAGCAAAATTAGCGGGAGCGGTTACATCGGGGAGCTGTTTTTT CASSKISGSGYIGELFF
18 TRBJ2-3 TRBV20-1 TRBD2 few TGCAGTGCTAGAGATGAAATGGGAGCGGGAGGGCCCACAGATACGCAGTATTTT CSARDEMGAGGPTDTQYF
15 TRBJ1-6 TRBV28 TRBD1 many TGTGCCAGCAGCGGGGGGACAGGGCATAATTCACCCCTCCACTTT CASSGGTGHNSPLHF
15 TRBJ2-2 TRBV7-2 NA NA TGTGCCAACAGCTTCCAGGGGAGGAACACCGGGGAGCTGTTTTTT CANSFQGRNTGELFF
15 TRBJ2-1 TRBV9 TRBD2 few TGTGCCAGCAGCGGTTCTAGCGGAGTTAACAATGAGCAGTTCTTC CASSGSSGVNNEQFF
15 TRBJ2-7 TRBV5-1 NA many TGCGCCAGCAGCTCAGTGGGATTACCACCCTACGAGCAGTACTTC CASSSVGLPPYEQYF
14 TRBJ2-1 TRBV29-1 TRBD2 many TGCAGCATAATGAGGTCCCTAGCGGCGAATGAGCAGTTCTTC CSIMRSLAANEQFF
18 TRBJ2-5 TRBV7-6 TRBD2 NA TGTGCCAGCAGCTTACTCGGTATTGCGGGAGGGGCCCAAGAGACCCAGTACTTC CASSLLGIAGGAQETQYF
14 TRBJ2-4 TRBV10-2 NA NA TGCGCCAGCAGTGAAGCAAAAACCAAAAACATTCAGTACTTC CASSEAKTKNIQYF
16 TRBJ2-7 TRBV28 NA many TGTGCCAGCGGCATCCCCGCTGGATCAAGCTCCTACGAGCAGTACTTC CASGIPAGSSSYEQYF
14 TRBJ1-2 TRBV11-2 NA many TGTGCCAGCAGCTTTTCCGGAGGCCGGTATGGCTACACCTTC CASSFSGGRYGYTF
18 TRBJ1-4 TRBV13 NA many TGTGCCAGCAGCTTAAGCTCTGGCCCGGGGCAGGACAATGAAAAACTGTTTTTT CASSLSSGPGQDNEKLFF
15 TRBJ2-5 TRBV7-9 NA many TGTGCCAGCAGCGTCTACAGTTCCGGGACTTCGGGGGAGTACTTC CASSVYSSGTSGEYF
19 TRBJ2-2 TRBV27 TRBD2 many TGTGCCAGCAGTTTATATAGGCTAGCGGGAGTCCCGAGCACCGGGGAGCTGTTTTTT CASSLYRLAGVPSTGELFF
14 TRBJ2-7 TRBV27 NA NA TGTGCCAGCAGTCCTTCCGGGCCCAACTACGAGCAGTACTTC CASSPSGPNYEQYF
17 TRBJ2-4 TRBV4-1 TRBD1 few TGCGCCAGCAGCCAAAACCCTACTACGGACAGGGGAAACATTCAGTACTTC CASSQNPTTDRGNIQYF
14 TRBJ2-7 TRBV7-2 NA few TGTGCCAGCAGCTTATTCGGTGGGCCCTACGAGCAGTACTTC CASSLFGGPYEQYF
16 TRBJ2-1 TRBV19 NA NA TGTGCCAGTAGTATGCCCTTCCGACAGACTTACAATGAGCAGTTCTTC CASSMPFRQTYNEQFF
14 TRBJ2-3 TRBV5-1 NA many TGCGCCAGCAGTTTCTTTGAGGGCACAGATACGCAGTATTTT CASSFFEGTDTQYF
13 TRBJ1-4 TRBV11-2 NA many TGTGCCAGCAGCTTAGACAGGACCGGAAAACTGTTTTTT CASSLDRTGKLFF
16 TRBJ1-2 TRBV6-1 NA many TGTGCCAGCAGTGCCATGCTGGGAATAGCTAACTATGGCTACACCTTC CASSAMLGIANYGYTF
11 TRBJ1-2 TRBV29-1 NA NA TGCAGCGTCGGTGACAGTTCTGGCTACACCTTC CSVGDSSGYTF
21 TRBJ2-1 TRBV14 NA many TGTGCCAGCAGCCAGTCTTTCACGGGAGGGGGCTGGCGGAGCTCCTACAATGAGCAGTTCTTC CASSQSFTGGGWRSSYNEQFF
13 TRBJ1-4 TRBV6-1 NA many TGTGCCAGCAGTACCGGACTCCCGGGAAAACTGTTTTTT CASSTGLPGKLFF
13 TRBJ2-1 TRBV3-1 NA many TGTGCCAGCAGCCTGGGACTCAGGAATGAGCAGTTCTTC CASSLGLRNEQFF
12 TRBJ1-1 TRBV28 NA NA TGTGCCAGCACAAAGGGAGGGACTGAAGCTTTCTTT CASTKGGTEAFF
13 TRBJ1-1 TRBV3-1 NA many TGTGCCAGCAGCCAAGTCAGGGACACTGAAGCTTTCTTT CASSQVRDTEAFF
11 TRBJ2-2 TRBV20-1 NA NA TGCAGTGCTAGAAACAGCGGGGAGCTGTTTTTT CSARNSGELFF
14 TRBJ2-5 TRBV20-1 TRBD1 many TGCAGTGCTCTATCCGGGACAGGGGGAGAGACCCAGTACTTC CSALSGTGGETQYF
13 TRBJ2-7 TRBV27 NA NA TGTGCCAGCAGTTCAGCGAGGTACTACGAGCAGTACTTC CASSSARYYEQYF
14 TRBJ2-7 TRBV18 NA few TGTGCCAGCTCACCACGCACGGGGTTCAACGAGCAGTACTTC CASSPRTGFNEQYF
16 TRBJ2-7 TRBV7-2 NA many TGTGCCAGCAGGCCTCAATCAGCGGTGGGCCTTGGTGGGCAGTACTTC CASRPQSAVGLGGQYF
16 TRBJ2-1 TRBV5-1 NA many TGCGCCAGCAGCTTGGCCTTGGCTAGGGGGTTTTTTGAGCAGTTCTTC CASSLALARGFFEQFF
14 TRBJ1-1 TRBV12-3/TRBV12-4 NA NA TGTGCCAGCACTCCACAGGGATGGTACACTGAAGCTTTCTTT CASTPQGWYTEAFF
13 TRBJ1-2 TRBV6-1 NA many TGTGCCAGCAGTGACCTACAGGGTAGCGGCTACACCTTC CASSDLQGSGYTF
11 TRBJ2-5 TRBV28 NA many TGTGCCAGCAGAGATACAGGGAGATCGTACTTC CASRDTGRSYF
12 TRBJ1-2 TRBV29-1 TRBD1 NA TGCAGCGTTCCGGACAGGGAGTATGGCTACACCTTC CSVPDREYGYTF
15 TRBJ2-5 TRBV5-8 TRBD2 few TGTGCCAGCAGCTCCGGACTAGCGGTCCAAGAGACCCAGTACTTC CASSSGLAVQETQYF
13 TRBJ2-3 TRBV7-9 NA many TGTGCCAGCAGGGTAATGAGCACAGATACGCAGTATTTT CASRVMSTDTQYF
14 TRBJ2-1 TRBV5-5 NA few TGCGCCAGCAGCTTCTCATTACAGGGCAATGAGCAGTTCTTC CASSFSLQGNEQFF
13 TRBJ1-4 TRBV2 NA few TGTGCCAGCAGTGAAAGAAACCGGGGAAAACTGTTTTTT CASSERNRGKLFF
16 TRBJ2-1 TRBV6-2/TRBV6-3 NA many TGTGCCAGCAGTTACTCGGTCCGACAGCCTGGAGATGAGCAGTTCTTC CASSYSVRQPGDEQFF
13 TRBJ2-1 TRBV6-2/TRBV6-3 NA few TGTGCCAGCAGTTCGGTCCCCTACAATGAGCAGTTCTTC CASSSVPYNEQFF
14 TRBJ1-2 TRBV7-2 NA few TGTGCCAGCAGCCCCTCGGGGACTGGGATGGGCTACACCTTC CASSPSGTGMGYTF
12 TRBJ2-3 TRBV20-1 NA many TGCAGTGCCCGAACGCACACAGATACGCAGTATTTT CSARTHTDTQYF
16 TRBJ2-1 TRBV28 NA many TGTGCCAGCAGTTTGCTCACCTTTCGGGGCTGCAATGAGCAGTTCTTC CASSLLTFRGCNEQFF
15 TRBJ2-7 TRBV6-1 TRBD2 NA TGTGCCAGCAGTGAACTTAGCGGGACCCCCTACGAGCAGTACTTC CASSELSGTPYEQYF
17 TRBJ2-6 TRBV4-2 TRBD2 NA TGTGCCAGCAGCACCGGGGGGAGCCTCTCTGGGGCCAACGTCCTGACTTTC CASSTGGSLSGANVLTF
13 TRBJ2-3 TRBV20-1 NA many TGCAGTGCTAGGCGGGACCGCCCAGATACGCAGTATTTT CSARRDRPDTQYF
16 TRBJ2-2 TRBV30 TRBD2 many TGTGCCTGGAGTGTACAGCTAGCGGGAGAGGGCGGGGAGCTGTTTTTT CAWSVQLAGEGGELFF
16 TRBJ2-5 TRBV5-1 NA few TGCGCCAGCAGCCGTCAACCGGACAGCCCTCAAGAGACCCAGTACTTC CASSRQPDSPQETQYF